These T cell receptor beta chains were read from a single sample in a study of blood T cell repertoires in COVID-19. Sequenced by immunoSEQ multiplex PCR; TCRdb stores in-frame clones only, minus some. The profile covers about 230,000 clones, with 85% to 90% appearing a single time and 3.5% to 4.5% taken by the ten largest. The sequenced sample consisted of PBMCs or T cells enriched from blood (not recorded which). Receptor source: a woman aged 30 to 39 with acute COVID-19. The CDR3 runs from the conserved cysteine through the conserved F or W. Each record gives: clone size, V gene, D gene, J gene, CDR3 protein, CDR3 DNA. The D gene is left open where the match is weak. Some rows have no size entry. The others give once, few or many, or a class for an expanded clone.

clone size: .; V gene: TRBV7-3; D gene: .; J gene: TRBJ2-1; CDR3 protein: CASSRSFSGTFEQFF; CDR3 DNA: TGTGCCAGCAGCCGATCTTTTAGCGGTACGTTTGAGCAGTTCTTC
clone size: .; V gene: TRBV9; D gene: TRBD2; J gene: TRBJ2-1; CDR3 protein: CASSVSGTSGHEQFF; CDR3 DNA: TGTGCCAGCAGCGTCTCCGGGACTAGCGGGCATGAGCAGTTCTTC
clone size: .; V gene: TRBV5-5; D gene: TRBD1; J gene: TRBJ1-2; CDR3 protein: CASSLGAQGAEGYTF; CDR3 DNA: TGTGCCAGCAGCTTGGGCGCTCAGGGGGCCGAAGGCTACACCTTC
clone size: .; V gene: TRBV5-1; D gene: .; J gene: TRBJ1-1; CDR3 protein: CASSLYSVENTEAFF; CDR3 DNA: TGCGCCAGCAGCTTGTACAGTGTGGAGAACACTGAAGCTTTCTTT
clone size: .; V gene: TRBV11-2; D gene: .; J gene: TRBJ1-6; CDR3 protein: CASSPKDSPLHF; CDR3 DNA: TGTGCCAGCAGCCCTAAAGATTCACCCCTCCACTTT
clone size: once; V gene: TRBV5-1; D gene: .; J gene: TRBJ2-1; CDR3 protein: CASSLVERSSYNEQFF; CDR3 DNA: TGCGCCAGCAGCTTGGTCGAGAGGAGCTCCTACAATGAGCAGTTCTTC
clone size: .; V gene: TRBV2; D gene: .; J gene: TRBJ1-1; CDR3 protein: CASSAGVGTGRAFF; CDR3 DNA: TGTGCCAGCAGTGCGGGGGTCGGAACGGGGAGGGCTTTCTTT
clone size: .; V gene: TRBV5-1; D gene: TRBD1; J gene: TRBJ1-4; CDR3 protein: CASSLGRQGNEKLFF; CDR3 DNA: TGCGCCAGCAGCTTGGGTAGACAGGGAAATGAAAAACTGTTTTTT
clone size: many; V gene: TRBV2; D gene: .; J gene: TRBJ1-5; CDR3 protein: CASSEGASQPQHF; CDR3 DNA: TGTGCCAGCAGTGAAGGGGCGAGTCAGCCCCAGCATTTT
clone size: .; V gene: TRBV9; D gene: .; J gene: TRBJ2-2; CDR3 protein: CASSVGSGWNTGELFF; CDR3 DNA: TGTGCCAGCAGCGTAGGATCCGGTTGGAACACCGGGGAGCTGTTTTTT
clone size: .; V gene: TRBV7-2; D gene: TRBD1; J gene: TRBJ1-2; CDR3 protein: CASSTRTGRDGYTF; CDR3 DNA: TGTGCCAGCAGCACCCGGACAGGGAGGGATGGCTACACCTTC
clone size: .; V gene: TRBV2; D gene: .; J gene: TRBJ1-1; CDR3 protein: CASSPRRERAEAFF; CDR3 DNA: TGTGCCAGCAGTCCCCGAAGGGAGAGGGCTGAAGCTTTCTTT
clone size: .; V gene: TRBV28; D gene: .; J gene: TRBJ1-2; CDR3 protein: CASSQQGGAYGYTF; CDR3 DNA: TGTGCCAGCAGTCAGCAAGGGGGGGCCTATGGCTACACCTTC
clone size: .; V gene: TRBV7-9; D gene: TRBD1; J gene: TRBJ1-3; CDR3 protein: CASSFPGTGGLGNTIYF; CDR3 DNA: TGTGCCAGCAGCTTCCCCGGGACAGGGGGCCTCGGAAACACCATATATTTT
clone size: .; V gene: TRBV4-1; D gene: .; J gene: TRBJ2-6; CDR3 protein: CASSQDTTSASGANVLTF; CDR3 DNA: TGCGCCAGCAGCCAAGATACCACAAGCGCCTCTGGGGCCAACGTCCTGACTTTC
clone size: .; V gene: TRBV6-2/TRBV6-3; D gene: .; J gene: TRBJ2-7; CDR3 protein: CASSPTTNIGWEYEQYF; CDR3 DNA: TGTGCCAGCAGTCCGACTACTAACATCGGATGGGAATACGAGCAGTACTTC
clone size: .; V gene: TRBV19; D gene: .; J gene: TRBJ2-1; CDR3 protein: CASSRWASNNEQFF; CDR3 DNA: TGTGCCAGTAGCAGGTGGGCCTCTAACAATGAGCAGTTCTTC
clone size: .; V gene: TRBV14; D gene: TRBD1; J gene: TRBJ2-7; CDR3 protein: CASSQEGPTGFSYEQYF; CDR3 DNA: TGTGCCAGCAGCCAAGAGGGACCGACAGGGTTCTCCTACGAGCAGTACTTC
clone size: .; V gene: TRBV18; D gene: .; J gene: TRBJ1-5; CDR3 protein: CASSPPGEPQHF; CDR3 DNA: TGTGCCAGCTCACCCCCCGGGGAGCCCCAGCATTTT
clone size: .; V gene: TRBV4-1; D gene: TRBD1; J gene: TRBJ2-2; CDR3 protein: CASSRNRGNTGELFF; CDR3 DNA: TGCGCCAGCAGCAGGAACAGGGGGAACACCGGGGAGCTGTTTTTT
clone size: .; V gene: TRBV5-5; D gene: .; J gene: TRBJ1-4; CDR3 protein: CASKEQGPRKLFF; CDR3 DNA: TGTGCCAGCAAGGAACAGGGTCCGCGGAAACTGTTTTTT
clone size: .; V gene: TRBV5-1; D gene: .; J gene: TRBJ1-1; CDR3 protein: CASSTMTVNTEAFF; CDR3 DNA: TGCGCCAGCAGCACCATGACTGTGAACACTGAAGCTTTCTTT
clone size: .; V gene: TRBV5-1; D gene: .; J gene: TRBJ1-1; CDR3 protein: CASSPQGLRKQLGTEAFF; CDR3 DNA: TGCGCCAGCAGCCCACAGGGTCTTCGCAAGCAGTTAGGCACTGAAGCTTTCTTT
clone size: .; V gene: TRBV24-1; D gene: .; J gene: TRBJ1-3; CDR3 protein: CATSQPDRPSGNTIYF; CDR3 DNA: TGTGCCACCAGTCAGCCAGACAGGCCCTCTGGAAACACCATATATTTT
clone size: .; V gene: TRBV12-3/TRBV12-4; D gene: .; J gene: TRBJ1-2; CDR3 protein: CASSLGQYGYTF; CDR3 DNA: TGTGCCAGCAGTTTAGGACAATATGGCTACACCTTC
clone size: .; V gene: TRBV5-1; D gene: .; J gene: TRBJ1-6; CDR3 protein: CASSTPEVGENSPLHF; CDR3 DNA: TGCGCCAGCAGCACCCCCGAGGTTGGGGAGAATTCACCCCTCCACTTT
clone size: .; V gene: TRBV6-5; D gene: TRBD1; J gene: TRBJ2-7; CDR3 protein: CASSYEQGKIYEQYF; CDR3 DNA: TGTGCCAGCAGTTACGAACAGGGGAAAATTTACGAGCAGTACTTC
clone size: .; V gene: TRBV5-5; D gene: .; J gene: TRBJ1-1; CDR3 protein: CASSLEGLANTEAFF; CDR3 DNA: TGTGCCAGCAGCTTGGAGGGGTTAGCGAACACTGAAGCTTTCTTT
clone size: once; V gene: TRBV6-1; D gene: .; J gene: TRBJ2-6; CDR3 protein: CASSEALGTLDNVLTF; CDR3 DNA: TGTGCCAGCAGTGAAGCGCTCGGGACACTAGACAACGTCCTGACTTTC
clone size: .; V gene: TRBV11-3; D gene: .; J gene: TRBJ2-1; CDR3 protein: CASSFSDTPENEQFF; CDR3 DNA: TGTGCCAGCAGCTTTTCGGATACCCCGGAGAATGAGCAGTTCTTC
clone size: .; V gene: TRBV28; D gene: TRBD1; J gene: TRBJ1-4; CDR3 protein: CASSLRGGRKEKLFF; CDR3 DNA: TGTGCCAGCAGTTTAAGAGGGGGCCGTAAAGAAAAACTGTTTTTT
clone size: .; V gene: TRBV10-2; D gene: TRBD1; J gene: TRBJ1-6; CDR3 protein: CASSGTGNSPLHF; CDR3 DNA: TGCGCCAGCAGTGGGACAGGGAATTCACCCCTCCACTTT
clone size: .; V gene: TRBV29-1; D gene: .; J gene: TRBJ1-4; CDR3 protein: CSVFLGAGEKLFF; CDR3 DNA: TGCAGCGTTTTTTTGGGGGCTGGAGAAAAACTGTTTTTT
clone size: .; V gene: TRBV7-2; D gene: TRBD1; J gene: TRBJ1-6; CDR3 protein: CASSWTGSSSPLHF; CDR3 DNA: TGTGCCAGCAGCTGGACAGGGTCGAGTTCACCCCTCCACTTT
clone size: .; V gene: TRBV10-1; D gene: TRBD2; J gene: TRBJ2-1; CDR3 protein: CASSASGVDNEQFF; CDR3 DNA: TGCGCCAGCAGCGCTAGCGGGGTAGACAATGAGCAGTTCTTC
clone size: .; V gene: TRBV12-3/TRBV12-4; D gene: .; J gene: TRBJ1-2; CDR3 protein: CASSWWGVQGYTF; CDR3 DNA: TGTGCCAGCAGTTGGTGGGGGGTACAAGGCTACACCTTC
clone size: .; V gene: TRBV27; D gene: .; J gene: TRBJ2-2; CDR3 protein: CASSYGVTGELFF; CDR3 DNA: TGTGCCAGCAGTTACGGGGTCACCGGGGAGCTGTTTTTT
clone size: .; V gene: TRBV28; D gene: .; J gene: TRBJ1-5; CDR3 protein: CASSLGGGGNQPQHF; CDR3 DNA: TGTGCCAGCAGTTTAGGAGGAGGGGGCAATCAGCCCCAGCATTTT
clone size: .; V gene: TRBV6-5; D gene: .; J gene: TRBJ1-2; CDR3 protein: CASSYDQGSLSGYTF; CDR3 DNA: TGTGCCAGCAGTTACGATCAGGGCTCCCTTTCGGGCTACACCTTC
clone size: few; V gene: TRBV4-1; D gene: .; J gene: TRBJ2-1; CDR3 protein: CASSQESFADSNLYNEQFF; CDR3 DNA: TGCGCCAGCAGCCAAGAGAGTTTTGCCGACAGTAACCTATACAATGAGCAGTTCTTC
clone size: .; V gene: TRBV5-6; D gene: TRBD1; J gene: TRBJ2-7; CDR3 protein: CASTSGTGGEQYF; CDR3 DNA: TGTGCCAGCACCTCCGGGACAGGGGGCGAGCAGTACTTC